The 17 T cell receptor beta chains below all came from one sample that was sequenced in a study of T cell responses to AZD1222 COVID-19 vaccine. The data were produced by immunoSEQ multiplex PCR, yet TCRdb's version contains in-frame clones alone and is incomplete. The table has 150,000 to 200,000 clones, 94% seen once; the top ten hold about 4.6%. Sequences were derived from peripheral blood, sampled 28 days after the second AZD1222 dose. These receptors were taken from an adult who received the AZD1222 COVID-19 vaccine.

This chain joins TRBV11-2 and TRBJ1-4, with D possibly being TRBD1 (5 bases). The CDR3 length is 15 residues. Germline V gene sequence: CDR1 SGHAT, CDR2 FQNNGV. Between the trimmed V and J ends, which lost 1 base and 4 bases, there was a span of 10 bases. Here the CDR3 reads CASSLAGARNEKLFF. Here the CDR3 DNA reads TGTGCCAGCAGCTTAGCCGGGGCCCGTAATGAAAAACTGTTTTTT. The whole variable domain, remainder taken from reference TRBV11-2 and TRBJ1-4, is EAGVAQSPRYKIIEKRQSVAFWCNPISGHATLYWYQQILGQGPKLLIQFQNNGVVDDSQLPKDRFSAERLKGVDSTLKIQPAKLEDSAVYLCASSLAGARNEKLFFGSGTQLSVL.

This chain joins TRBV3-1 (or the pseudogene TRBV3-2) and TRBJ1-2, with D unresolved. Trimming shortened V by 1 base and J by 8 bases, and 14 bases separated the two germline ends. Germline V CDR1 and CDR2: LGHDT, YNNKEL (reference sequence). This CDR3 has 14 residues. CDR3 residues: CASSQGSRGSGYTF. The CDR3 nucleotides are TGTGCCAGCAGCCAAGGATCGAGAGGGTCCGGCTACACCTTC.

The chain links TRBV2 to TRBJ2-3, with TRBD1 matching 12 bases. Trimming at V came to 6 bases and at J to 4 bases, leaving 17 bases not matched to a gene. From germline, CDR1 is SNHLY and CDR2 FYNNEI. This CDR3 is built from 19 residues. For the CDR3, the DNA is TGTGCCAGCAGGAGGGGGACAGGGGGCTCTAGCGGCCGGGCAGATACGCAGTATTTT. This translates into CASRRGTGGSSGRADTQYF. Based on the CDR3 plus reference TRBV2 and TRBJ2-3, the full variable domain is EPEVTQTPSHQVTQMGQEVILRCVPISNHLYFYWYRQILGQKVEFLVSFYNNEISEKSEIFDDQFSVERPDGSNFTLKIRSTKLEDSAMYFCASRRGTGGSSGRADTQYFGPGTRLTVL.

The chain's CDR3 is CAITPRGGNTEAFF. The CDR3 region has the DNA TGTGCCATCACGCCACGCGGGGGAAACACTGAAGCTTTCTTT. J is TRBJ1-1 and V is TRBV10-3; weak D call: TRBD1 (5 bases). This CDR3 spans 14 amino acids. V lost 7 bases, J lost 2 bases, and 14 bases lay in between. CDR1 ENHRY and CDR2 SYGVKD come from the germline V gene.

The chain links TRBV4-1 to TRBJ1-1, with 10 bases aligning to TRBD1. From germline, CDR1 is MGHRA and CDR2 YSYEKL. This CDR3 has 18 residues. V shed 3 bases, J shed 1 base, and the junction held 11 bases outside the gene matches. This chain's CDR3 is CASSQPTGGRQWNTEAFF. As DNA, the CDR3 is TGCGCCAGCAGCCAGCCGACAGGGGGCCGGCAGTGGAACACTGAAGCTTTCTTT.

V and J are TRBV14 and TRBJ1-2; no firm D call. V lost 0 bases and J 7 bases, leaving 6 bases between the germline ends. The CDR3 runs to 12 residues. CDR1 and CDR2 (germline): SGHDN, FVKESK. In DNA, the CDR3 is TGTGCCAGCAGCCAAGATTTCCGTGGCTACACCTTC. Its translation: CASSQDFRGYTF.

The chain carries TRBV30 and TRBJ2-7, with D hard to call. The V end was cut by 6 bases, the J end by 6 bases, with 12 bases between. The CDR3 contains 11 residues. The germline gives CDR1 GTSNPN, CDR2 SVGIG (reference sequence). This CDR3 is CACFGSREQYF. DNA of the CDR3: TGTGCCTGCTTCGGCTCTCGCGAGCAGTACTTC.

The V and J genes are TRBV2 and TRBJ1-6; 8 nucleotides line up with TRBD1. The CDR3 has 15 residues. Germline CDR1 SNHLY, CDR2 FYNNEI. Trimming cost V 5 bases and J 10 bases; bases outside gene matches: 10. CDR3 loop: CASSPRGQISSPLHF. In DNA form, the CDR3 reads TGTGCCAGCAGTCCCAGGGGGCAAATAAGCTCACCCCTCCACTTT.

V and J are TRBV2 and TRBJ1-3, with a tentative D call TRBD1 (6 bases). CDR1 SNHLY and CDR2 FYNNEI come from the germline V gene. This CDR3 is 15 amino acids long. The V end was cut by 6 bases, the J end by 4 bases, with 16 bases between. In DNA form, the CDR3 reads TGTGCCAGCAGCGTACAGGGAGCGGTCGGAAACACCATATATTTT. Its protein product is CASSVQGAVGNTIYF.

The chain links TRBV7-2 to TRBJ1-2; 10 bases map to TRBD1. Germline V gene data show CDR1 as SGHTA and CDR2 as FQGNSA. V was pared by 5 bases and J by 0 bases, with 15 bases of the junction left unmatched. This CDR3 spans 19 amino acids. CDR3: CASSPPIWDRGNTNYGYTF. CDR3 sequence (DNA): TGTGCCAGCAGCCCCCCCATTTGGGACAGGGGAAATACTAACTATGGCTACACCTTC.

CDR3 sequence (DNA): TGTGCCAGCAGTTTATTGTCAAACGAGCAGTACTTC. Translated, it gives CASSLLSNEQYF. The gene calls are TRBV28 and TRBJ2-7; D call uncertain. Germline lookup yields CDR1 MDHEN and CDR2 SYDVKM. The CDR3 totals 12 residues. The V end was cut by 1 base, the J end by 5 bases, with 6 bases between.

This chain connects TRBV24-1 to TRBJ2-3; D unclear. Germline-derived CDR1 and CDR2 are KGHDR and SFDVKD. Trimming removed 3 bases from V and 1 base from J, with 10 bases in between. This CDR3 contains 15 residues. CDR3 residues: CATSDAPGRTDTQYF. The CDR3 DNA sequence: TGTGCCACCAGTGATGCCCCGGGTCGCACAGATACGCAGTATTTT.

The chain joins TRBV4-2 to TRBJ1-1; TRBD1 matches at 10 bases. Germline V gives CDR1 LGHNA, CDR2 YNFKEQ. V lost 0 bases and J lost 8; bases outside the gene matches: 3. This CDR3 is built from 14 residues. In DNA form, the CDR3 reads TGTGCCAGCAGCCAAGAGGGACAGGGGAGAGAAGCTTTCTTT. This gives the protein CASSQEGQGREAFF.

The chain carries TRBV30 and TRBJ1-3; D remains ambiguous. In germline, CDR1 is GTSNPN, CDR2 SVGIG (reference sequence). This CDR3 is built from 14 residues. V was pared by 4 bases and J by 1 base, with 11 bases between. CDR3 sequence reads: CAWTQEASGNTIYF. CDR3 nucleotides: TGTGCCTGGACCCAGGAAGCGTCTGGAAACACCATATATTTT. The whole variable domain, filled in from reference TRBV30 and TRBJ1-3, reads SQTIHQWPATLVQPVGSPLSLECTVEGTSNPNLYWYRQAAGRGLQLLFYSVGIGQISSEVPQNLSASRPQDRQFILSSKKLLLSDSGFYLCAWTQEASGNTIYFGEGSWLTVV.

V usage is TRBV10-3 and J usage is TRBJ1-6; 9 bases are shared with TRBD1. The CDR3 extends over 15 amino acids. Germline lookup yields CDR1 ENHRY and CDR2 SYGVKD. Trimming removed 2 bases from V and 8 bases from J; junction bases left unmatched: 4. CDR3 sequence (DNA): TGTGCCATCAGTGAGGGGGGACAGGGTGATTCACCCCTCCACTTT. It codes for CAISEGGQGDSPLHF.

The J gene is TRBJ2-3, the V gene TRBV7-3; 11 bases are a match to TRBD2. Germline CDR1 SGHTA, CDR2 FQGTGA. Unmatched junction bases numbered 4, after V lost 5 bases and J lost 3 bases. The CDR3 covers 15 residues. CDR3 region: CASSARLAGTDTQYF. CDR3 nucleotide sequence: TGTGCCAGCAGCGCCCGACTAGCGGGAACAGATACGCAGTATTTT.

The CDR3 DNA reads as TGTGCCAGCAAACGAGCGGGAGACACCTACGAGCAGTACTTC. Translating gives CASKRAGDTYEQYF. This sequence joins TRBV6-4 and TRBJ2-7, with 8 nucleotides matching TRBD2. V shed 7 bases and J 2 bases; nucleotides not matched to a gene: 7. Germline V lookup: CDR1 MRHNA, CDR2 SNTAGT. There are 14 residues in the CDR3.